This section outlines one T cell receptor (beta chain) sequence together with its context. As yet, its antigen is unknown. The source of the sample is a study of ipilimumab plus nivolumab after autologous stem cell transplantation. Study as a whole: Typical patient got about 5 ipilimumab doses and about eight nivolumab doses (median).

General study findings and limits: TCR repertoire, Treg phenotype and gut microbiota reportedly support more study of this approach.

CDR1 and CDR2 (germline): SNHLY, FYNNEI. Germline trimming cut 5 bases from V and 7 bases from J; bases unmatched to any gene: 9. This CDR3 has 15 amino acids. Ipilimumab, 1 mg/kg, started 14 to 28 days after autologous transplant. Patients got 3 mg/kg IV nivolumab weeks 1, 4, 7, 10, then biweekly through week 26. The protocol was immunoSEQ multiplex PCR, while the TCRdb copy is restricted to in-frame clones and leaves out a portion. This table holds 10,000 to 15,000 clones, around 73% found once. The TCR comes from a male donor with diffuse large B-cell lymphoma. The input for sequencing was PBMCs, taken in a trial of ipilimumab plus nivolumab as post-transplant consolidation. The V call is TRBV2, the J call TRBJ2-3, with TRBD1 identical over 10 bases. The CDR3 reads CASSPPGQGKNTQYF. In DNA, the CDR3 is TGTGCCAGCAGTCCTCCGGGACAGGGGAAAAATACGCAGTATTTT.